What follows is one T cell receptor (beta chain) and its context. Germline V lookup: CDR1 SGHRS, CDR2 YFSETQ. The junction had 11 bases not matched to a gene; V was cut back by 4 bases and J by 2 bases. The CDR3 sequence is 17 residues long. TCRdb re-called the RT-PCR reads with MiXCR, one entry per CDR3 protein. This sample has almost 700,000 distinct CDR3 sequences, with approximately 15% found just once. This TCR derives from a female donor in good health, serving as a healthy control. Sequencing input: memory CD4+ T cells from blood. This chain links TRBV5-1 with TRBJ2-3, with 9 bases matching TRBD1. In DNA form, the CDR3 reads TGCGCCAGCAGCAACGGACAGGGGTCGTCCTACACAGATACGCAGTATTTT. This encodes CASSNGQGSSYTDTQYF.